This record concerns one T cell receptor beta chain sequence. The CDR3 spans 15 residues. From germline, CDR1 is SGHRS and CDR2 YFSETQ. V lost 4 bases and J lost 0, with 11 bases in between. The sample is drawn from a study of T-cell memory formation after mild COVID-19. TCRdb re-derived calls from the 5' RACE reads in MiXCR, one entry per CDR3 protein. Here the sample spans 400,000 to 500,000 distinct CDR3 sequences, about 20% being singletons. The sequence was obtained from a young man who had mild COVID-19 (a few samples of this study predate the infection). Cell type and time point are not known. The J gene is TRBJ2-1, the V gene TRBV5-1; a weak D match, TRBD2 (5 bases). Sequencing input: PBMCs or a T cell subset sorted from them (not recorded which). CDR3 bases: TGCGCCAGCAGCCCGGGGTTTCACTCCTACAATGAGCAGTTCTTC. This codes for CASSPGFHSYNEQFF.